This T cell receptor beta chain was identified in a study of cytomegalovirus exposure and HLA in healthy donors. About the research overall: Falling in the Caucasian-associated ancestry cluster were 81% of 398 genotyped donors. General study results and limits: Associated with HLA alleles at 0.05 false discovery rate in a later analysis were some 16,000 TCR beta sequences.

The V gene lost 2 bases and the J gene lost 5 bases, with 12 bases spanning the gap. Germline V gene lookup returns CDR1 MDHEN and CDR2 SYDVKM. The CDR3 totals 14 residues. Primers included in the PCR were 60 Vbeta and 13 Jbeta primers. The table came from immunoSEQ multiplex PCR; TCRdb's copy has only in-frame clones and leaves some out. The data hold 85,000 to 100,000 clones, with approximately 86% observed a single time. Comments on this clone: What it binds is unknown.

This receptor was taken from a man between 25 and 39 years old in good health and CMV-seropositive. This chain joins TRBV28 and TRBJ2-5; tentative D call: TRBD2 (6 bases). The sample was PBMCs. Here the CDR3 DNA reads TGTGCCAGCAGTTTAAACAGTCGGGGGGAGACCCAGTACTTC. Translated, it gives CASSLNSRGETQYF. The full variable domain, completed using reference TRBV28 and TRBJ2-5, is DVKVTQSSRYLVKRTGEKVFLECVQDMDHENMFWYRQDPGLGLRLIYFSYDVKMKEKGDIPEGYSVSREKKERFSLILESASTNQTSMYLCASSLNSRGETQYFGPGTRLLVL.